Shown below are 29 T cell receptor beta chains from a single sample sequenced in a study of brain metastases from non-small cell lung cancer. Data came from immunoSEQ multiplex PCR; TCRdb stores just in-frame clones and leaves some out. The repertoire holds 2,000 to 3,000 clones, with roughly four fifths as singletons. The material sequenced was primary lung tumor tissue. Receptor source: a donor aged 40 or over with non-small cell lung cancer.

This chain links TRBV7-2 with TRBJ1-1, with D possibly matching TRBD1 (6 bases). Germline CDR1 is SGHTA and CDR2 is FQGNSA. The V and J ends lost 6 bases and 1 base respectively, with 9 bases between them. The CDR3 has 13 residues. CDR3 DNA: TGTGCCAGCAGGCAGGGGCAGAACACTGAAGCTTTCTTT. Translation: CASRQGQNTEAFF.

The CDR3 DNA sequence: TGTGCCAGCAGCCCCGGGTCGGGGGGGCGCGAGCAGTACTTC. Protein sequence: CASSPGSGGREQYF. The rearrangement joins TRBV3-1 (or the pseudogene TRBV3-2) to TRBJ2-7, with 8 bases matching TRBD2. The CDR3 is 14 amino acids. Germline CDR1 reads LGHDT; CDR2 reads YNNKEL (reference sequence). The ends lost 4 bases at V and 6 bases at J; junction bases unmatched: 8.

The sample holds one count of this clone. The chain joins TRBV29-1 to TRBJ2-5, with D hard to call. Trimming removed 5 bases from V and 5 bases from J, with 9 bases in between. CDR3 size: 11 residues. Germline values: CDR1 SQVTM, CDR2 ANQGSEA. In DNA, the CDR3 is TGCAGCGTTAGGGTTGGGGAGACCCAGTACTTC. It encodes CSVRVGETQYF.

This rearrangement joins TRBV19 to TRBJ2-2; D unresolved. The CDR3 covers 15 residues. With 4 bases removed from V and 6 bases from J, the gap between germline ends came to 15 bases. From germline, CDR1 is LNHDA and CDR2 SQIVND (reference sequence). CDR3 bases: TGTGCCAGTAGTAGGGCGTACTCTTTGTCCGGGGAGCTGTTTTTT. Its translation is CASSRAYSLSGELFF. Combining the CDR3 with reference TRBV19 and TRBJ2-2 gives the whole variable domain DGGITQSPKYLFRKEGQNVTLSCEQNLNHDAMYWYRQDPGQGLRLIYYSQIVNDFQKGDIAEGYSVSREKKESFPLTVTSAQKNPTAFYLCASSRAYSLSGELFFGEGSRLTVL.

CDR3 region: CASSVVQGAANEKLFF. The CDR3 bases are TGTGCCAGCAGCGTCGTACAGGGGGCGGCTAATGAAAAACTGTTTTTT. The rearrangement uses TRBV27 and TRBJ1-4, with TRBD1 matching 9 bases. Germline loops: CDR1 MNHEY, CDR2 SMNVEV (reference sequence). The length of the CDR3 is 16 residues. With V trimmed by 6 bases and J by 3 bases, 8 bases remained unmatched.

The chain couples TRBV29-1 to TRBJ1-2, with a weak D call TRBD1 (6 bases). The CDR3 extends over 12 amino acids. The germline V and J ends were trimmed by 4 bases and 8 bases, with 14 bases remaining between them. Germline CDR1 and CDR2: SQVTM and ANQGSEA. The CDR3 sequence: CSVVQGFEGYTF. The CDR3 bases are TGCAGCGTTGTACAGGGTTTTGAGGGCTACACCTTC.

J is TRBJ2-5 and V is TRBV7-9; D uncertain. V gave up 6 bases and J gave up 5 bases, with 4 bases separating them. Germline V lookup: CDR1 SEHNR, CDR2 FQNEAQ (reference sequence). The CDR3 sequence is 10 residues long. CDR3 sequence reads: CASRGETQYF. CDR3 nucleotide sequence: TGTGCCAGCAGAGGGGAGACCCAGTACTTC.

The chain is built from TRBV7-6 and TRBJ2-1; TRBD2 matches at 9 bases. Germline CDR1 and CDR2: SGHVS and FNYEAQ. J was trimmed by 4 bases and V by 5 bases; bases with no gene match: 6. The CDR3 contains 15 residues. For the CDR3, the DNA is TGTGCCAGCAGCGTGGGACTAGCAGTGTACAATGAGCAGTTCTTC. Its protein is CASSVGLAVYNEQFF. Variable domain in full (rest from reference TRBV7-6 and TRBJ2-1): GAGVSQSPRYKVTKRGQDVALRCDPISGHVSLYWYRQALGQGPEFLTYFNYEAQQDKSGLPNDRFSAERPEGSISTLTIQRTEQRDSAMYRCASSVGLAVYNEQFFGPGTRLTVL.

The CDR3 reads CASSPAGGNQPQHF. The CDR3 nucleotides are TGTGCCAGCAGTCCGGCCGGGGGGAATCAGCCCCAGCATTTT. The genes are TRBV6-2 or TRBV6-3 and TRBJ1-5; D is possibly TRBD1 (5 bases). The CDR3 is 14 amino acids. CDR1 and CDR2 (germline): MNHEY, SVGEGT. V lost 5 bases and J 4 bases, leaving 12 bases between the germline ends.

For this clone: The junction departs from germline at one end; a sequencing error may be responsible. The sample carries other DNA sequences with the same CDR3. This chain joins TRBV7-3 and TRBJ2-5; D could derive from TRBD1 or TRBD2 (6 bases each). The germline CDR1 and CDR2 sequences are SGHTA and FQGTGA. The CDR3 is 14 amino acids. CDR3 DNA sequence: TGTGCCAGCTCCCTGGGAGGTCGACAGGAGACTCAGTACTTC. It is translated as CASSLGGRQETQYF. Using reference TRBV7-3 and TRBJ2-5 for the parts outside the CDR3, the full variable domain is GAGVSQTPSNKVTEKGKYVELRCDPISGHTALYWYRQSLGQGPEFLIYFQGTGAADDSGLPNDRFFAVRPEGSVSTLKIQRTERGDSAVYLCASSLGGRQETQYFGPGTRLLVL.

This clone was observed a single time. V is TRBV5-6 and J is TRBJ2-3; a possible D gene is TRBD1 (5 bases). The V gene lost 1 base and the J gene lost 3 bases, with 6 bases spanning the gap. The CDR3 totals 13 residues. In germline, CDR1 is SGHDT, CDR2 YYEEEE. In DNA, the CDR3 is TGTGCCAGCAGCTTGAAGGGGACAGATACGCAGTATTTT. As protein: CASSLKGTDTQYF. The whole variable domain, filled in from reference TRBV5-6 and TRBJ2-3, reads DAGVTQSPTHLIKTRGQQVTLRCSPKSGHDTVSWYQQALGQGPQFIFQYYEEEERQRGNFPDRFSGHQFPNYSSELNVNALLLGDSALYLCASSLKGTDTQYFGPGTRLTVL.

This clone was counted a single time. The rearrangement uses TRBV4-3 and TRBJ1-1; 8 nucleotides match TRBD1. Germline values: CDR1 LGHNA, CDR2 YSLEER. V shed 5 bases and J 7 bases; nucleotides not matched to a gene: 12. The CDR3 sequence is 15 residues long. The DNA of the CDR3 is TGCGCCAGCAGCGCATGGGGCCAGGGGGCGGTTGAAGCTTTCTTT. Translation gives CASSAWGQGAVEAFF.

The chain couples TRBV6-2 or TRBV6-3 to TRBJ1-5, with a weak D call TRBD1 (6 bases). In germline, CDR1 is MNHEY, CDR2 SVGEGT. V was clipped by 1 base and J by 7 bases, with 14 bases between them. This CDR3 spans 15 amino acids. CDR3 in DNA: TGTGCCAGCAGTTACTGGGCAGGGGCTCGGCAGCCCCAGCATTTT. Its translation: CASSYWAGARQPQHF.

Of note for this clone: Other DNA sequences in the sample encode the same CDR3. V gene TRBV19 combines with J gene TRBJ1-2, with unresolved D. CDR1 LNHDA and CDR2 SQIVND come from the germline V gene (reference sequence). The CDR3 runs 14 residues. V was trimmed by 7 bases and J by 2 bases, leaving 14 bases between them. The DNA for the CDR3 is TGTGCCAGTACCTCCCGGATGCAGAACTATGGCTACACCTTC. Translated: CASTSRMQNYGYTF.

The V gene is TRBV6-5, the J gene TRBJ1-3, with D unclear. V lost 4 bases and J 4 bases, leaving 11 bases between the germline ends. CDR1 is MNHEY and CDR2 is SVGAGI in the germline V gene. The CDR3 covers 14 residues. The CDR3: CASSWSLRGNTIYF. The CDR3 nucleotides are TGTGCCAGCAGTTGGAGTCTTCGGGGAAACACCATATATTTT.

The chain couples TRBV10-2 to TRBJ2-7, with 11 bases matching TRBD2. The CDR3 covers 14 residues. Trimming cost V 6 bases and J 4 bases; bases outside gene matches: 5. The V gene's germline CDR1 is WSHSY and CDR2 SAAADI. CDR3 bases: TGCGCCAGCAGCCCGGGACTAGCGGTTTACGAGCAGTACTTC. Protein: CASSPGLAVYEQYF.

This rearrangement joins TRBV6-2 or TRBV6-3 to TRBJ1-2; D is ambiguous. The CDR3 is 15 residues long. Germline values: CDR1 MNHEY, CDR2 SVGEGT. Trimming removed 2 bases at V and 5 bases at J, with 15 bases between. Here the CDR3 reads CASSYTGQNNYGYTF. The CDR3 bases are TGTGCCAGCAGTTACACCGGGCAGAACAATTATGGCTACACCTTC.

The chain has TRBV6-1 and TRBJ2-7; D unresolved. The V end lost 3 bases, the J end lost 7 bases, and 13 bases lay between the germline ends. The CDR3 is 13 amino acids. Germline V gene lookup returns CDR1 MNHNS and CDR2 SASEGT. Here the CDR3 reads CASSDPPGREQYF. CDR3 nucleotide sequence: TGTGCCAGCAGTGATCCCCCCGGACGAGAGCAGTACTTC.

This chain links TRBV9 with TRBJ2-2; TRBD2 is a possible D gene (6 bases). Trimming left V 3 bases short and J 7 bases short, with 10 bases between. Germline V gives CDR1 SGDLS, CDR2 YYNGEE. CDR3 length: 13 residues. CDR3 nucleotide sequence: TGTGCCAGCAGCGGAAGCGGGCTCGGGGAGCTGTTTTTT. Translated, it gives CASSGSGLGELFF.

This sequence joins TRBV6-5 and TRBJ2-1; D is ambiguous. The length of the CDR3 is 14 residues. The V end was cut by 2 bases, the J end by 7 bases, with 12 bases between. Germline V gives CDR1 MNHEY, CDR2 SVGAGI. Here the CDR3 reads CASSYRWTANEQFF. CDR3 nucleotides: TGTGCCAGCAGTTACAGGTGGACGGCGAATGAGCAGTTCTTC.

The V call is TRBV6-5, the J call TRBJ2-7; TRBD1 might be the D (6 bases). Looked up from germline, CDR1 is MNHEY and CDR2 is SVGAGI. Trimming stripped 2 bases from V and 0 bases from J, with 8 bases between. This CDR3 is 14 amino acids long. The CDR3 sequence is CASSYQGISYEQYF. CDR3 sequence (DNA): TGTGCCAGCAGTTACCAGGGGATCTCCTACGAGCAGTACTTC.

This clone appeared a single time. This sample includes further DNA sequences coding for the same CDR3. The rearrangement uses TRBV12-3 or TRBV12-4 and TRBJ2-7; D perhaps matches TRBD1 (5 bases). The CDR3 consists of 13 residues. V was shortened by 6 bases and J by 1 base, with 10 bases between the two germline ends. The CDR3 here is CASSPDISYEQYF. The CDR3 bases are TGTGCCAGCAGCCCGGACATTTCCTACGAGCAGTACTTC.

The rearrangement joins TRBV11-3 to TRBJ1-4; possibly TRBD1 for D (6 bases). Looked up from germline, CDR1 is SGHNT and CDR2 is YENEEA. This CDR3 contains 15 residues. V lost 1 base, J lost 4 bases, and 10 bases lay in between. CDR3 sequence reads: CASSLAGHVNEKLFF. CDR3 sequence (DNA): TGTGCCAGCAGCTTAGCGGGACACGTTAATGAAAAACTGTTTTTT. The variable domain in full, with the rest retrieved from reference TRBV11-3 and TRBJ1-4, is EAGVVQSPRYKIIEKKQPVAFWCNPISGHNTLYWYLQNLGQGPELLIRYENEEAVDDSQLPKDRFSAERLKGVDSTLKIQPAELGDSAVYLCASSLAGHVNEKLFFGSGTQLSVL.

The chain couples TRBV5-6 to TRBJ1-1; D gene unclear. Germline CDR1 reads SGHDT; CDR2 reads YYEEEE. This CDR3 spans 13 amino acids. Trimming took 0 bases from V and 0 from J, leaving 3 bases between them. The CDR3 region is CASSLAVNTEAFF. CDR3 bases: TGTGCCAGCAGCTTGGCAGTGAACACTGAAGCTTTCTTT.

This chain links TRBV9 with TRBJ1-2, with 7 bases matching TRBD1. The CDR3 is made up of 14 amino acids. Germline trimming cut 5 bases from V and 6 bases from J; bases unmatched to any gene: 10. Germline loops: CDR1 SGDLS, CDR2 YYNGEE. The CDR3 DNA sequence: TGTGCCAGCAGTAACCGGACAGGACCCCATGGCTACACCTTC. This codes for CASSNRTGPHGYTF.

CDR3 in amino acids: CSVGRGTGPIEAFF. DNA for the CDR3: TGCAGCGTTGGTAGGGGGACAGGCCCCATTGAAGCTTTCTTT. V is TRBV29-1 and J is TRBJ1-1; 8 nucleotides line up with TRBD1. V lost 4 bases to trimming and J lost 7 bases; unmatched junction nucleotides: 11. The CDR3 has 14 residues. Looked up from germline, CDR1 is SQVTM and CDR2 is ANQGSEA. Based on the CDR3 plus reference TRBV29-1 and TRBJ1-1, the full variable domain is SAVISQKPSRDICQRGTSLTIQCQVDSQVTMMFWYRQQPGQSLTLIATANQGSEATYESGFVIDKFPISRPNLTFSTLTVSNMSPEDSSIYLCSVGRGTGPIEAFFGQGTRLTVV.

On this clone: The same CDR3 is also encoded by other DNA sequences in this sample. The gene calls are TRBV27 and TRBJ1-2, with 7 positions matching TRBD1. The CDR3 has 15 residues. With V trimmed by 0 bases and J by 2 bases, 3 bases remained unmatched. Germline V gives CDR1 MNHEY, CDR2 SMNVEV (reference sequence). The chain's CDR3 is CASSLSWDSNYGYTF. The CDR3 DNA follows: TGTGCCAGCAGTTTATCTTGGGACAGCAACTATGGCTACACCTTC.

This clone was seen only once. The rearrangement links TRBV6-6 to TRBJ1-3; 8 nucleotides align to TRBD1. In germline, CDR1 is MNHNY, CDR2 SVGAGI (reference sequence). V was clipped by 5 bases and J by 2 bases; unmatched bases: 5. The CDR3 consists of 15 residues. CDR3 coding DNA: TGTGCCAGCAGTCCCGGACAGGGAACTGGAAACACCATATATTTT. Its protein product is CASSPGQGTGNTIYF.

The chain is built from TRBV4-2 and TRBJ2-1, with 13 bases matching TRBD2. Trimming took 4 bases from V and 9 from J; bases not matched to a gene: 6. The germline CDR1 and CDR2 sequences are LGHNA and YNFKEQ. The CDR3 is 15 amino acids. CDR3 sequence: CASSPRLAGGREQFF. CDR3 nucleotide sequence: TGTGCCAGCAGCCCACGACTAGCGGGAGGACGTGAGCAGTTCTTC.